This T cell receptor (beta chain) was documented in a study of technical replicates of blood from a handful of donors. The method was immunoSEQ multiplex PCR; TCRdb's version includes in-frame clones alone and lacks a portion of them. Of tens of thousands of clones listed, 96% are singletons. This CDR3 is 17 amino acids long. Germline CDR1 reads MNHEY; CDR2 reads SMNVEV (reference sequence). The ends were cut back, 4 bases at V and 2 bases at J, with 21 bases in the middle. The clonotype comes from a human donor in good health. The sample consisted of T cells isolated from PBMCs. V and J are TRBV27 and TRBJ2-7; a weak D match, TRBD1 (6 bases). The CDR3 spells CASSWGPYAKEPYEQYF. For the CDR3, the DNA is TGTGCCAGCAGTTGGGGGCCATACGCGAAGGAGCCCTACGAGCAGTACTTC.